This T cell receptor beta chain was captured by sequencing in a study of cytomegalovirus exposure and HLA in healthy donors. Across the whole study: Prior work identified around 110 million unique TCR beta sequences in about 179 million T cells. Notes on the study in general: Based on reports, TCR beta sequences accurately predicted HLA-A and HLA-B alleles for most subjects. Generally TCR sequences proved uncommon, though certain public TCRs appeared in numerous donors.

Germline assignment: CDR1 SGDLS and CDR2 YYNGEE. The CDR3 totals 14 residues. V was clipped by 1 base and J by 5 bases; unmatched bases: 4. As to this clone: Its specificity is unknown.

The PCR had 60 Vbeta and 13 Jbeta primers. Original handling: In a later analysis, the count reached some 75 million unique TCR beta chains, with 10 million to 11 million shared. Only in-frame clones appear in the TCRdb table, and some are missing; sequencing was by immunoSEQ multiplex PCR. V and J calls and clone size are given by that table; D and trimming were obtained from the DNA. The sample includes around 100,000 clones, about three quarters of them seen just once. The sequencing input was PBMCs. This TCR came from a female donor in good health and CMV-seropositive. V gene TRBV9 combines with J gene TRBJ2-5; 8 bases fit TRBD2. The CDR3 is CASSVRGGGETQYF. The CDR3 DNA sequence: TGTGCCAGCAGCGTACGGGGGGGCGGCGAGACCCAGTACTTC.